This paragraph reports one T cell receptor beta chain. The count of this clone is one. No cognate antigen has been identified for it. Base qualities are missing; no much larger clone stands one base away. Spanning cysteine to phenylalanine, the CDR3 consists of 15 amino acids. The CDR3 DNA has 45 bases and is translated from base 1. Reading the germline V gene gives CDR1 SGHTS and CDR2 YDEGEE. Compared with germline, V lacks 0 bases and J lacks 3 bases; bases without a gene match: 6. The immunoSEQ Assay was the method used to sequence TCRbeta CDR3 regions. After extraction, genomic DNA underwent amplification by bias-controlled multiplex PCR, followed by high-throughput sequencing. From the authors' description of their analysis: Collapsing and filtering of sequences were performed to quantify the absolute abundance of each unique TCRbeta CDR3 region. Usable DNA was measured by amplifying reference genes present in all nucleated cells, and TCRbeta template counts were normalized to that usable DNA to estimate T cell fraction. Repertoire TCRs were annotated as SARS-CoV-2-specific when V gene, CDR3 amino acid sequence and J gene were exactly matched to a known reactive TCR set. The reference SARS-CoV-2 TCR set came from MIRA and was filtered for enrichment in COVID-19-positive ImmuneCODE repertoires, removing public or cross-reactive TCRs. Drawing on the MIRA antigens, annotated TCRs were analysed further at the level of specific ORF or position within ORF. Breadth was defined as the number of annotated unique rearrangements divided by the total number of unique productive rearrangements, and depth was defined as the summed frequency of the annotated unique rearrangements. Two-sided Wilcoxon rank-sum tests were used to compare TCR breadth between groups. Imported from immuneACCESS, the table was reduced by TCRdb to in-frame sequences with V and J called. These copies leave out some clones; in studies compared against another copy, an unresolved V gene accounts for under half, and the cause of the remainder is not known. V and J calls and clone size are those listed in that table; D and trimming were worked out from the DNA. The table for this sample lists under 250,000 clones; around 88% of them were counted only once. Less than 3% of the sample belongs to the ten largest clones.

The data stem from a study of Ad26.COV2.S vaccination and SARS-CoV-2 variants (dated by TCRdb to the early 2020s). Turning to the overall study: Vaccine-arm donors were drawn from COV1001, a multicentre, randomized, double-blind, placebo-controlled phase I-IIa trial of Ad26.COV2.S in healthy adults. Investigators did not know the trial group allocation while performing experiments and assessing outcomes. TCRbeta repertoire sequencing served as the tool for gauging how specific and how broad the SARS-CoV-2-reactive T cell receptors were following Ad26.COV2.S vaccination. Participants in the trial were split at random into five groups of five each, receiving low-dose or high-dose Ad26.COV2.S once or twice, or else placebo on both occasions. A total of 32 samples were included in the TCR-sequenced set, comprising some 20 Ad26.COV2.S vaccine recipients, 5 placebo recipients and 8 SARS-CoV-2 convalescent individuals. Ad26.COV2.S was administered intramuscularly at a dose of 5x10^10 or 1x10^11 viral particles, either as one shot or as two shots given 56 days apart. Beyond this particular receptor, the publication reports: After vaccination, spike-specific CD8+ and CD4+ T cell responses were reported to show substantial breadth. According to the authors, total T cell responses may have been underestimated by the TCR breadth and depth analyses. Ad26.COV2.S recipients had higher spike-specific TCR breadth than placebo recipients (P = 0.0014). The study was not powered for comparison of responses between vaccine doses or regimens. Comparable non-spike TCR breadth was observed between vaccine and placebo recipients, consistent with only spike being contained in the vaccine.

The sample's treatment or condition label is to be understood as: roughly 18 received Ad26.COV2.S at low or high dose, single or two shots; five or six received placebo; per-sample allocation not given. Repertoires of vaccine and placebo recipients were sequenced from samples taken on day 63 after the first injection. In Cohort 1b, around 23 adults aged 18-55 years were enrolled at a single site in Boston, USA, between 29 July and 7 August 2020. Ad26.COV2.S was a replication-incompetent adenovirus type 26 vector expressing a prefusion-stabilized SARS-CoV-2 spike protein from the original Wuhan strain.

This receptor was taken from a person aged 18-65 years who received the Ad26.COV2.S COVID-19 vaccine or a placebo. The source was peripheral blood, collected in a trial of Ad26.COV2.S vaccine versus placebo. The V gene is TRBV5-8 and the J gene is TRBJ2-7, with 7 bases aligning to TRBD1. The bases read TGTGCCAGCAGCTTGGGGACAGGTGGCGGCTACGAGCAGTACTTC. Translated, this gives CASSLGTGGGYEQYF.